The rows below give T cell receptor beta chains drawn from one sample of a study of cytomegalovirus exposure and HLA in healthy donors. TCRdb keeps only in-frame clones here, not all; method: immunoSEQ multiplex PCR. The profile covers about 96,000 clones, with under 85% appearing a single time and 11% to 15% taken by the ten largest. The sample was PBMCs. These receptors were taken from a woman aged 70 to 79 in good health and CMV-seropositive. Both conserved end residues are part of each CDR3. The D gene is left open where the match is weak. A clone size is listed for some rows: how often the clone was seen (once, few, many), or a class if it is expanded.

>TRBJ2-1|TRBD2|TRBV30|15|NA
CAWSEGTSVENEQFF
TGTGCCTGGAGTGAAGGGACTAGCGTAGAGAATGAGCAGTTCTTC
>TRBJ2-7|TRBD1|TRBV27|15|NA
CASSPPTGGTYEQYF
TGTGCCAGCAGTCCCCCGACAGGGGGGACCTACGAGCAGTACTTC
>TRBJ1-2|NA|TRBV29-1|18|NA
CSVVGKSRVSGRLDGYTF
TGCAGCGTTGTCGGGAAATCTCGGGTTTCAGGTCGATTGGATGGCTACACCTTC
>TRBJ1-5|NA|TRBV28|16|NA
CASSLARRQINQPQHF
TGTGCCAGCAGTTTAGCCCGACGACAGATTAATCAGCCCCAGCATTTT
>TRBJ1-4|NA|TRBV19|12|NA
CASTQPNEKLFF
TGTGCCAGTACACAGCCAAATGAAAAACTGTTTTTT
>TRBJ1-2|NA|TRBV7-2|11|NA
CASSNRQGYTF
TGTGCCAGCAGCAACAGACAGGGCTACACCTTC
>TRBJ1-2|NA|TRBV28|15|NA
CASSLGGGSKYGYTF
TGTGCCAGCAGTTTAGGGGGGGGTTCTAAGTATGGCTACACCTTC
>TRBJ2-2|TRBD1|TRBV5-1|16|NA
CASSLVWTGNTGELFF
TGCGCCAGCAGCTTGGTGTGGACAGGGAACACCGGGGAGCTGTTTTTT
>TRBJ1-3|TRBD1|TRBV4-2|17|few
CASSQGPTGGAGNTIYF
TGTGCCAGCAGCCAAGGGCCGACAGGGGGCGCGGGAAACACCATATATTTT
>TRBJ2-5|TRBD2|TRBV7-2|16|few
CASSFVAGGRGETQYF
TGTGCCAGCAGCTTCGTCGCGGGGGGGCGCGGAGAGACCCAGTACTTC
>TRBJ2-2|TRBD2|TRBV18|16|NA
CASSPREAGWTGELFF
TGTGCCAGCTCACCCCGGGAGGCCGGGTGGACCGGGGAGCTGTTTTTT
>TRBJ2-7|NA|TRBV28|12|NA
CASIRGTYEQYF
TGTGCCAGCATAAGGGGAACCTACGAGCAGTACTTC
>TRBJ2-1|NA|TRBV10-3|12|NA
CAISESTGRQFF
TGTGCCATCAGTGAGTCGACTGGAAGGCAGTTCTTC
>TRBJ2-7|TRBD1|TRBV5-1|15|NA
CASSLTGTGSYEQYF
TGCGCCAGCAGCTTAACGGGGACAGGCTCCTACGAGCAGTACTTC
>TRBJ1-4|TRBD1|TRBV14|17|NA
CASSPYRGQGTNEKLFF
TGTGCCAGCAGCCCCTACAGGGGGCAGGGAACTAATGAAAAACTGTTTTTT
>TRBJ2-5|TRBD2|TRBV6-5|16|few
CASSHSGGVYQETQYF
TGTGCCAGCAGTCACTCGGGGGGGGTCTACCAAGAGACCCAGTACTTC
>TRBJ2-7|NA|TRBV7-2|16|few
CASSLEGQVVSYEQYF
TGTGCCAGCAGCTTAGAGGGGCAGGTTGTTTCCTACGAGCAGTACTTC
>TRBJ2-1|NA|TRBV5-1|15|NA
CASSPGGPPYNEQFF
TGCGCCAGCAGCCCCGGTGGGCCTCCCTACAATGAGCAGTTCTTC
>TRBJ2-1|TRBD2|TRBV19|16|NA
CASSMGFAGGLNEQFF
TGTGCCAGTAGTATGGGATTCGCGGGAGGGCTCAATGAGCAGTTCTTC
>TRBJ1-1|NA|TRBV5-8|13|NA
CASRSGGDTEAFF
TGTGCCAGCAGATCGGGGGGAGACACTGAAGCTTTCTTT
>TRBJ1-1|TRBD1|TRBV7-9|13|NA
CAGGWTGGTEAFF
TGTGCCGGAGGGTGGACAGGGGGCACTGAAGCTTTCTTT
>TRBJ2-3|NA|TRBV9|15|NA
CASSVGLGAGDTQYF
TGTGCCAGCAGCGTAGGTTTGGGGGCAGGAGATACGCAGTATTTT
>TRBJ2-2|NA|TRBV9|18|NA
CASSPRDQLGAITGELFF
TGTGCCAGCAGCCCCCGGGACCAGCTGGGGGCGATCACCGGGGAGCTGTTTTTT
>TRBJ2-7|NA|TRBV5-5|13|NA
CASIQGSSYEQYF
TGTGCCAGCATCCAGGGGAGCTCCTACGAGCAGTACTTC
>TRBJ2-7|TRBD1|TRBV18|15|NA
CASSPGTGGRYEQYF
TGTGCCAGCTCACCAGGAACAGGGGGCAGGTACGAGCAGTACTTC
>TRBJ2-3|NA|TRBV5-1|15|NA
CASSGGGPTTDTQYF
TGCGCCAGCAGCGGCGGGGGCCCCACCACAGATACGCAGTATTTT
>TRBJ2-3|NA|TRBV5-6|14|NA
CASRRRGGTDTQYF
TGTGCCAGCAGAAGGCGGGGCGGCACAGATACGCAGTATTTT
>TRBJ2-1|NA|TRBV28|13|NA
CASSRSSGGEQFF
TGTGCCAGCAGTCGGTCCTCCGGGGGTGAGCAGTTCTTC
>TRBJ2-4|NA|TRBV27|16|NA
CASSGLDTVAKNIQYF
TGTGCCAGCAGTGGCTTGGACACTGTAGCCAAAAACATTCAGTACTTC
>TRBJ2-1|NA|TRBV14|20|NA
CASSHPRPRAQQEGCNEQFF
TGTGCCAGCAGCCACCCCCGCCCGCGGGCCCAGCAGGAGGGGTGCAATGAGCAGTTCTTC
>TRBJ1-5|NA|TRBV7-3|13|NA
CASSLNPNQPQHF
TGTGCCAGCAGCTTAAATCCGAATCAGCCCCAGCATTTT
>TRBJ2-2|NA|TRBV18|15|NA
CASSPRWGVGGELFF
TGTGCCAGCTCACCAAGGTGGGGGGTGGGCGGGGAGCTGTTTTTT
>TRBJ2-2|TRBD2|TRBV27|15|NA
CASRLTSGGAGELFF
TGTGCCAGCAGGTTGACTAGCGGGGGGGCCGGGGAGCTGTTTTTT
>TRBJ2-3|TRBD1|TRBV10-3|16|NA
CAISGLDRGVTDTQYF
TGTGCCATCAGTGGGCTTGACAGGGGGGTAACAGATACGCAGTATTTT
>TRBJ2-1|TRBD2|TRBV19|15|NA
CASSIGGGYYNEQFF
TGTGCCAGTAGTATTGGGGGGGGTTACTACAATGAGCAGTTCTTC
>TRBJ2-3|TRBD2|TRBV7-6|16|few
CASSQDRGGHTDTQYF
TGTGCCAGCAGCCAAGATCGGGGGGGCCATACAGATACGCAGTATTTT
>TRBJ1-3|TRBD1|TRBV18|16|NA
CASSPFDRASGNTIYF
TGTGCCAGCTCACCATTTGACAGGGCCTCTGGAAACACCATATATTTT
>TRBJ1-2|TRBD1|TRBV5-6|15|few
CASSSTLTGLRGYTF
TGTGCCAGCAGCTCCACCCTGACAGGGCTGCGAGGCTACACCTTC
>TRBJ2-1|TRBD2|TRBV10-3|12|few
CAISLREDEQFF
TGTGCCATCAGTCTACGGGAGGATGAGCAGTTCTTC
>TRBJ2-5|NA|TRBV12-5|13|NA
CASGLGGGETQYF
TGTGCTAGTGGTTTGGGGGGAGGTGAGACCCAGTACTTC
>TRBJ2-2|TRBD1|TRBV28|16|NA
CASSSSGQAYTGELFF
TGTGCCAGCAGTTCATCGGGACAGGCCTACACCGGGGAGCTGTTTTTT
>TRBJ2-1|TRBD2|TRBV19|14|NA
CATTSGSSYNEQFF
TGTGCCACCACTAGCGGGAGCTCCTACAATGAGCAGTTCTTC
>TRBJ1-1|NA|TRBV6-1|17|few
CASSEYETRLMNTEAFF
TGTGCCAGCAGTGAATATGAGACTAGGCTTATGAACACTGAAGCTTTCTTT
>TRBJ2-1|NA|TRBV7-2|11|NA
CASSFGPEQFF
TGTGCCAGCAGCTTCGGTCCTGAGCAGTTCTTC